These 19 T cell receptor beta chains came from one sample sequenced in a study of blood T cell repertoires in COVID-19. Profiled with immunoSEQ multiplex PCR; TCRdb holds only in-frame clones, not every one. The sample carries 400,000 or so clones, 80% to 90% recorded once. Sequencing input: PBMCs or T cells enriched from blood (not recorded which). These receptors were collected from a young man who had recovered from COVID-19.

J is TRBJ2-3 and V is TRBV29-1, with D possibly TRBD2 on 6 matching bases. Trimming shortened V by 4 bases and J by 1 base, and 15 bases separated the two germline ends. The CDR3 has 15 residues. Germline values: CDR1 SQVTM, CDR2 ANQGSEA. CDR3: CSVVVGIAGTDTQYF. The DNA for the CDR3 is TGCAGCGTTGTCGTCGGAATAGCGGGCACAGATACGCAGTATTTT.

This clone has a single count. DNA for the CDR3: TGTGCCAGCAGCTTAGACCGCGGGAGGGCCAGGGAGCAGTACTTC. It is translated as CASSLDRGRAREQYF. The J gene is TRBJ2-7, the V gene TRBV7-6; 9 bases line up with TRBD2. CDR3 size: 15 residues. V dropped 1 base and J dropped 7; count of bases not matched to a gene: 8. Germline CDR1 and CDR2: SGHVS and FNYEAQ.

This chain connects TRBV10-3 to TRBJ1-4; the D is unclear. Germline lookup yields CDR1 ENHRY and CDR2 SYGVKD. Trimming stripped 5 bases from V and 7 bases from J, with 8 bases between. This CDR3 has 12 residues. Here the CDR3 reads CAISTGGEKLFF. The DNA of the CDR3 is TGTGCCATCAGTACCGGCGGTGAAAAACTGTTTTTT.

The V gene is TRBV29-1, the J gene TRBJ2-3; 7 bases are shared with TRBD2. CDR3 size: 15 residues. Per the germline V gene, CDR1 is SQVTM and CDR2 is ANQGSEA. V lost 4 bases to trimming and J lost 3 bases; unmatched junction nucleotides: 10. The CDR3 loop is CSVGIWGGSTDTQYF. In DNA form, the CDR3 reads TGCAGCGTTGGAATCTGGGGCGGGAGTACAGATACGCAGTATTTT.

The CDR3 coding sequence is TGCGCCAGCAGCTTAGGACTGTTATCGAACACCGGGGAGCTGTTTTTT. This translates into CASSLGLLSNTGELFF. The chain links TRBV5-1 to TRBJ2-2, with D tentatively TRBD2 (5 bases). This CDR3 spans 16 amino acids. V lost 2 bases and J 0 bases, leaving 11 bases between the germline ends. From germline, CDR1 is SGHRS and CDR2 YFSETQ.

The chain couples TRBV13 to TRBJ1-3; D ambiguous. V lost 5 bases and J lost 0, with 14 bases in between. Germline CDR1 is PRHDT and CDR2 is FYEKMQ (reference sequence). The CDR3 consists of 16 residues. The CDR3 nucleotides read TGTGCCAGCAGCAAAGGAGGGCTTTACTCTGGAAACACCATATATTTT. Its translation is CASSKGGLYSGNTIYF.

The chain has TRBV7-2 and TRBJ2-1; 8 bases map to TRBD2. Germline CDR1 SGHTA, CDR2 FQGNSA. Trimming removed 5 bases from V and 7 bases from J; junction bases left unmatched: 10. This CDR3 region has 15 residues. In nucleotides, the CDR3 is TGTGCCAGCAGCCCCGGGACTAGTTTTTTGAATGAGCAGTTCTTC. This sequence encodes CASSPGTSFLNEQFF.

The chain links TRBV24-1 to TRBJ2-5; the D gene is possibly TRBD2 (7 bases). The length of the CDR3 is 13 residues. V was cut by 7 bases and J by 5 bases, with 13 bases left in between. Germline assignment: CDR1 KGHDR and CDR2 SFDVKD. CDR3 nucleotides: TGTGCCACCAGGGACAAGGGGGGGGAGACCCAGTACTTC. Translating gives CATRDKGGETQYF.

This rearrangement joins TRBV5-1 to TRBJ2-3; 13 positions agree with TRBD2. Germline-derived CDR1 and CDR2 are SGHRS and YFSETQ. Losses at the gene ends were 4 bases for V and 11 bases for J; bases not matched to a gene: 10. The CDR3 covers 15 residues. CDR3 nucleotide sequence: TGCGCCAGCAGCACCGGGACTAGCGGGACGTGGGGGCAGTATTTT. It is translated as CASSTGTSGTWGQYF.

The chain combines TRBV7-9 with TRBJ2-4; D may be TRBD1 (5 bases). This CDR3 is built from 12 residues. Deletions cut 1 base from V and 8 bases from J, with 6 bases between. Germline V lookup: CDR1 SEHNR, CDR2 FQNEAQ (reference sequence). The DNA of the CDR3 is TGTGCCAGCAGCTTAGAGGGGTACATTCAGTACTTC. Amino acid sequence: CASSLEGYIQYF.

J is TRBJ2-1 and V is TRBV18; TRBD2 matches at 8 bases. The CDR3 consists of 17 residues. With V trimmed by 0 bases and J by 5 bases, 9 bases remained unmatched. Germline loops: CDR1 KGHSH, CDR2 LQKENI. Here the CDR3 DNA reads TGTGCCAGCTCACCACCGGGGTTAGCGGGACTAAACAATGAGCAGTTCTTC. Residues: CASSPPGLAGLNNEQFF. Together with reference TRBV18 and TRBJ2-1, the CDR3 gives the full variable domain: NAGVMQNPRHLVRRRGQEARLRCSPMKGHSHVYWYRQLPEEGLKFMVYLQKENIIDESGMPKERFSAEFPKEGPSILRIQQVVRGDSAAYFCASSPPGLAGLNNEQFFGPGTRLTVL.

The chain employs TRBV18 and TRBJ2-1; 8 nucleotides line up with TRBD2. Germline CDR1 and CDR2: KGHSH and LQKENI. With V trimmed by 1 base and J by 4 bases, 3 bases remained unmatched. The length of the CDR3 is 15 residues. The CDR3, as DNA: TGTGCCAGCTCACCACTTCGGGAGGGGTACAATGAGCAGTTCTTC. Translation: CASSPLREGYNEQFF.

V and J are TRBV18 and TRBJ1-1; 8 bases line up with TRBD1. Germline V CDR1 and CDR2: KGHSH, LQKENI. The CDR3 sequence is 13 residues long. J lost 7 bases, V lost 3 bases, and 4 bases had no gene match. CDR3 residues: CASSPQGAVEAFF. DNA of the CDR3: TGTGCCAGCTCACCCCAGGGGGCGGTTGAAGCTTTCTTT.

The chain has TRBV20-1 and TRBJ2-1, with TRBD2 identical over 8 bases. Germline CDR1 is DFQATT and CDR2 is SNEGSKA (reference sequence). CDR3 length equals 16 residues. V shed 3 bases, J shed 5 bases, and the junction held 12 bases outside the gene matches. The CDR3 loop is CSASSPRERENNEQFF. CDR3 in DNA: TGCAGTGCTAGTTCCCCCCGGGAGCGGGAGAACAATGAGCAGTTCTTC.

The chain carries TRBV24-1 and TRBJ2-1; 13 bases line up with TRBD2. This CDR3 is built from 17 residues. Germline assignment: CDR1 KGHDR and CDR2 SFDVKD. V was pared by 10 bases and J by 0 bases, with 8 bases of the junction left unmatched. The CDR3 loop is CATSTSGRSSSYNEQFF. The CDR3 DNA follows: TGTGCCACTTCGACTAGCGGGAGGTCCAGCTCCTACAATGAGCAGTTCTTC.

The chain carries TRBV20-1 and TRBJ2-1; D unclear. CDR1 is DFQATT, CDR2 SNEGSKA, per germline (reference sequence). The CDR3 is 10 amino acids. Trimming removed 4 bases at V and 14 bases at J, with 12 bases between. CDR3 sequence: CSAMLSREFF. The CDR3 DNA sequence: TGCAGTGCTATGTTGTCTAGAGAGTTCTTC.

Concerning this clone: At one end, the junction sequence differs from germline, possibly due to a read error. This chain links TRBV7-7 with TRBJ1-4, with D perhaps TRBD1 (6 bases). This CDR3 has 15 residues. Germline V gene sequence: CDR1 SSHAT, CDR2 FNYEAQ (reference sequence). CDR3 residues: CASSLGQSTNEKLFF. CDR3 in DNA: TGTGCTAGCAGCCTCGGACAGTCTACTAATGAAAAACTGTTTTTT.

The V gene is TRBV12-5, the J gene TRBJ2-7, with D maybe TRBD2 (5 bases). The germline V gene encodes CDR1 LGHNT and CDR2 FRNRAP. This CDR3 comprises 12 residues. Trimming stripped 4 bases from V and 4 bases from J, with 8 bases between. CDR3 in amino acids: CASGSPGYEQYF. CDR3 bases: TGTGCTAGTGGTTCCCCGGGGTACGAGCAGTACTTC.

The genes are TRBV29-1 and TRBJ2-3, with D possibly being TRBD2 (6 bases). Trimming stripped 4 bases from V and 4 bases from J, with 6 bases between. CDR3 length equals 11 residues. Germline loops: CDR1 SQVTM, CDR2 ANQGSEA. CDR3 residues: CSVAGADTQYF. Written as DNA, the CDR3 is TGCAGCGTTGCGGGGGCAGATACGCAGTATTTT.